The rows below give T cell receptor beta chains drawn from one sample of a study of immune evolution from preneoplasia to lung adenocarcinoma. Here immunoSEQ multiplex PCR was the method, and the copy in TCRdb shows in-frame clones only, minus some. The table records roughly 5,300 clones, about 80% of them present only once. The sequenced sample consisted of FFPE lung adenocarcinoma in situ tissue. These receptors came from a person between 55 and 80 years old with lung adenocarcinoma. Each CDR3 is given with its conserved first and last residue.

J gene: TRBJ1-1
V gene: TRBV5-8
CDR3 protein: CASSYMTGTGNTEAFF

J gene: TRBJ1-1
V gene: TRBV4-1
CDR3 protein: CASSDQVRDEAFF

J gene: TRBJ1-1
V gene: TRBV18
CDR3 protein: CASSPRQLTMNTEAFF

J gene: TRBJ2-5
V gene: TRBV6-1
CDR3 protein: CASSEAHFSGEETQYF

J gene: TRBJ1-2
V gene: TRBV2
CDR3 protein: CASSVSVIYGYTF

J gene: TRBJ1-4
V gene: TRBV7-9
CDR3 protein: CASSDRRGAANEKLFF

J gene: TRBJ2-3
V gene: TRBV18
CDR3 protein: CASSLMEGDTQYF

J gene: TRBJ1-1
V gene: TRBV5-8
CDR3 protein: CASSLTTGGGNTEAFF

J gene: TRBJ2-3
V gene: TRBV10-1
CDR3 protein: CASSPRTTDTQYF

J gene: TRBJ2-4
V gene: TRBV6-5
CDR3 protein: CASSYSGTGPKNIQYF

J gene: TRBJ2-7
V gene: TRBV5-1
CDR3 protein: CASSLETGEQYF

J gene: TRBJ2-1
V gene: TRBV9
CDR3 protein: CASSVRASGGHNEQFF

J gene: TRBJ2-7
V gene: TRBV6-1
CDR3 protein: CASTGISYEQYF